What follows describes a single T cell receptor (beta chain). This record belongs to a study of blood T cells in healthy people across ages. There are 20 residues in the CDR3. Germline loops: CDR1 MNHEY, CDR2 SVGAGI. Trimming at V came to 4 bases and at J to 2 bases, leaving 22 bases not matched to a gene. A sample-barcoded 5' primer and a J-beta primer mix were used in a second PCR of roughly 7 to 11 cycles. Each CDR3 protein is one row after TCRdb ran MiXCR on the 5' RACE reads. Counted here are more than 1.4 million distinct CDR3 sequences, 42% occurring once; the ten biggest clones make up less than 8%.

Sequencing was done on a sample of blood. The chain links TRBV6-5 to TRBJ1-2, with 7 bases aligning to TRBD1. The sequence was collected from a woman aged 18 to 35 in good health. The chain's CDR3 is CASSSSGGNGQRIMNYGYTF. The CDR3 DNA follows: TGTGCCAGCAGTTCCTCAGGGGGAAATGGGCAGAGAATTATGAACTATGGCTACACCTTC.